This passage covers 27 T cell receptor beta chains from one sample sequenced in a study of radiotherapy plus CTLA-4 blockade in lung cancer. Clones were read by immunoSEQ multiplex PCR, and TCRdb kept only the in-frame ones, dropping some. The sample shows 100,000 to 150,000 clones, approximately 90% of them seen only once. The sequences come from peripheral blood, collected from a patient treated with radiotherapy plus ipilimumab. The receptors were gathered from a human donor with non-small cell lung cancer that progressed on radiotherapy plus ipilimumab.

The chain's CDR3 is CATSRVSYNEQFF. DNA for the CDR3: TGTGCCACCAGCAGAGTGAGTTACAATGAGCAGTTCTTC. J is TRBJ2-1 and V is TRBV15; D remains unclear. V was pared by 1 base and J by 4 bases, with 5 bases between. Germline V gene data show CDR1 as LNHNV and CDR2 as YYDKDF (reference sequence). The CDR3 has 13 amino acids.

This sequence joins TRBV7-3 and TRBJ2-5; weak D call: TRBD2 (6 bases). Germline loops: CDR1 SGHTA, CDR2 FQGTGA. Trimming removed 0 bases at V and 5 bases at J, with 13 bases between. This CDR3 contains 15 residues. The CDR3 sequence is CASSLTGSIKETQYF. CDR3 nucleotides: TGTGCCAGCAGCTTAACCGGGAGTATTAAGGAGACCCAGTACTTC.

The chain carries TRBV7-2 and TRBJ2-7; D is unclear. The CDR3 length is 12 residues. Deletions cut 5 bases from V and 2 bases from J, with 7 bases between. The germline CDR1 and CDR2 sequences are SGHTA and FQGNSA. The CDR3 sequence is CASSAPPYEQYF. The CDR3 region has the DNA TGTGCCAGCAGCGCGCCACCCTACGAGCAGTACTTC.

This sequence joins TRBV11-2 and TRBJ2-2; D gene unclear. In germline, CDR1 is SGHAT, CDR2 FQNNGV. The CDR3 loop spans 12 amino acids. Trimming left V 5 bases short and J 6 bases short, with 7 bases between. The CDR3 DNA sequence: TGTGCCAGCAGCCTCAATGCCGGGGAGCTGTTTTTT. This encodes CASSLNAGELFF.

The rearrangement joins TRBV7-3 to TRBJ1-4; a weak D match, TRBD1 (6 bases). Germline V gene sequence: CDR1 SGHTA, CDR2 FQGTGA. Trimming took 1 base from V and 5 from J, leaving 17 bases between them. There are 17 residues in the CDR3. The DNA of the CDR3 is TGTGCCAGCAGCTTAAGGCCCGGGGGCCGATTAAATGAAAAACTGTTTTTT. Protein: CASSLRPGGRLNEKLFF.

The rearrangement links TRBV6-6 to TRBJ1-5; tentative D call: TRBD1 (5 bases). The CDR3 totals 14 residues. Trimming cost V 5 bases and J 7 bases, with 15 bases left between them. Germline V gene lookup returns CDR1 MNHNY and CDR2 SVGAGI (reference sequence). As DNA, the CDR3 is TGTGCCAGCAGTGTAAGGCAGGGTGGACAGCCCCAGCATTTT. Translation: CASSVRQGGQPQHF.

This clone was observed a single time. The chain uses TRBV18 and TRBJ2-2, with TRBD2 matching 9 bases. The CDR3 extends over 17 amino acids. J gave up 0 bases and V 0 bases, and 2 bases lay outside the gene matches. CDR1 and CDR2 (germline): KGHSH, LQKENI. The CDR3 region has the DNA TGTGCCAGCTCACCACCGGGACTAGCTCCGAACACCGGGGAGCTGTTTTTT. Translation: CASSPPGLAPNTGELFF.

This clone was found once. The chain has TRBV5-1 and TRBJ2-3; 10 bases are shared with TRBD2. This CDR3 region has 16 residues. After removal of 4 bases from V and 2 bases from J, the junction contained 7 bases not matched to a gene. In germline, CDR1 is SGHRS, CDR2 YFSETQ. This CDR3 reads CASSGGLAENTDTQYF. The CDR3 nucleotides are TGCGCCAGCAGCGGTGGACTAGCGGAAAACACAGATACGCAGTATTTT.

There are a few counts of this clone. The V call is TRBV11-2, the J call TRBJ1-4; D unclear. Trimming left V 0 bases short and J 1 base short, with 9 bases between. The CDR3 consists of 16 residues. Looked up from germline, CDR1 is SGHAT and CDR2 is FQNNGV. The CDR3 here is CASSLDRAGTNEKLFF. The CDR3 DNA reads as TGTGCCAGCAGCTTAGATCGGGCAGGAACTAATGAAAAACTGTTTTTT.

The V gene is TRBV6-5, the J gene TRBJ1-1; D is ambiguous. Germline lookup yields CDR1 MNHEY and CDR2 SVGAGI. CDR3 length equals 13 residues. The germline V and J ends were trimmed by 2 bases and 3 bases, with 7 bases remaining between them. CDR3 sequence: CASSYHRDTEAFF. The CDR3 bases are TGTGCCAGCAGTTACCATCGGGACACTGAAGCTTTCTTT.

V is TRBV5-4 and J is TRBJ1-2, with D possibly being TRBD1 (6 bases). CDR3 length: 15 amino acids. Germline CDR1 is SGHNT and CDR2 is YYREEE (reference sequence). The ends were cut back, 4 bases at V and 6 bases at J, with 19 bases in the middle. The CDR3 DNA is TGTGCCAGCAGCCTAGCCGAGGCGGGGGCTAATGGCTACACCTTC. Amino acids: CASSLAEAGANGYTF. Supplemented by reference TRBV5-4 and TRBJ1-2, the full variable domain reads ETGVTQSPTHLIKTRGQQVTLRCSSQSGHNTVSWYQQALGQGPQFIFQYYREEENGRGNFPPRFSGLQFPNYSSELNVNALELDDSALYLCASSLAEAGANGYTFGSGTRLTVV.

CDR3 bases: TGTGCCAGCAGTTACTCGACGACTAGCGGGAAGAATGAGCAGTTCTTC. This sequence encodes CASSYSTTSGKNEQFF. V and J are TRBV6-5 and TRBJ2-1; 11 nucleotides match TRBD2. This CDR3 is built from 16 residues. Germline values: CDR1 MNHEY, CDR2 SVGAGI. Trimming cost V 0 bases and J 7 bases; bases outside gene matches: 5.

V usage is TRBV19 and J usage is TRBJ1-2; D may be TRBD1 (5 bases). Between the trimmed V and J ends, which lost 4 bases and 4 bases, there was a span of 10 bases. This CDR3 contains 13 residues. Germline V lookup: CDR1 LNHDA, CDR2 SQIVND (reference sequence). CDR3 nucleotide sequence: TGTGCCAGTAGTAACCAGGGAACCTATGGCTACACCTTC. Its translation: CASSNQGTYGYTF.

The V gene is TRBV7-8, the J gene TRBJ1-5, with D unclear. V shed 5 bases and J shed 3 bases, with 17 bases lying between them. CDR1 SGHVS and CDR2 FQNEAQ come from the germline V gene. The CDR3 is 16 amino acids. This CDR3 reads CASSPSGGQANQPQHF. CDR3 sequence (DNA): TGTGCCAGCAGCCCCTCCGGCGGGCAGGCCAATCAGCCCCAGCATTTT.

The chain is built from TRBV19 and TRBJ2-3, with a weak D call TRBD2 (6 bases). The CDR3 is 13 residues long. The germline V and J ends were trimmed by 10 bases and 4 bases, with 15 bases remaining between them. CDR1 and CDR2 (germline): LNHDA, SQIVND (reference sequence). CDR3 DNA: TGTGCCACCCGGGGTAGCGGATCAGATACGCAGTATTTT. Its protein product is CATRGSGSDTQYF.

J is TRBJ2-2 and V is TRBV7-3; 13 bases are shared with TRBD2. Germline loops: CDR1 SGHTA, CDR2 FQGTGA. V lost 8 bases, J lost 6 bases, and 3 bases stayed unmatched. This CDR3 has 14 amino acids. The CDR3 DNA reads as TGTGCCAGCGGAACTAGCGGGAGGGCCGGGGAGCTGTTTTTT. Translated, it gives CASGTSGRAGELFF. Looking up the rest from reference TRBV7-3 and TRBJ2-2 gives the full variable domain: GAGVSQTPSNKVTEKGKYVELRCDPISGHTALYWYRQSLGQGPEFLIYFQGTGAADDSGLPNDRFFAVRPEGSVSTLKIQRTERGDSAVYLCASGTSGRAGELFFGEGSRLTVL.

The J gene is TRBJ2-1, the V gene TRBV5-1; maybe TRBD2 (6 bases). With 3 bases removed from V and 4 bases from J, the gap between germline ends came to 17 bases. Germline assignment: CDR1 SGHRS and CDR2 YFSETQ. The CDR3 sequence is 16 residues long. This CDR3 reads CASSSAPASEYNEQFF. CDR3 sequence (DNA): TGCGCCAGCAGCTCGGCCCCGGCTAGCGAGTACAATGAGCAGTTCTTC.

The V call is TRBV19, the J call TRBJ1-5, with no clear D. Germline lookup yields CDR1 LNHDA and CDR2 SQIVND (reference sequence). With 10 bases removed from V and 0 bases from J, the gap between germline ends came to 16 bases. The CDR3 is 15 amino acids. The CDR3 region has the DNA TGTGCCACCTCGTGGAGAGACGATAGCAATCAGCCCCAGCATTTT. Amino acid sequence: CATSWRDDSNQPQHF.

The J gene is TRBJ1-5, the V gene TRBV10-3, with 7 nucleotides matching TRBD1. The ends lost 10 bases at V and 7 bases at J; junction bases unmatched: 10. Germline CDR1 is ENHRY and CDR2 is SYGVKD. The CDR3 has 13 amino acids. CDR3 DNA sequence: TGTGCCAACTCACAGGGGTCGGGGCAGCCCCAGCATTTT. Translating it yields CANSQGSGQPQHF.

The rearrangement links TRBV5-1 to TRBJ1-4, with D maybe TRBD1 (5 bases). V lost 4 bases to trimming and J lost 8 bases, with 18 bases between them. The CDR3 spans 15 residues. Germline V lookup: CDR1 SGHRS, CDR2 YFSETQ. The CDR3: CASSGTNRGGEKLFF. The CDR3 region has the DNA TGCGCCAGCAGCGGAACCAATCGGGGGGGAGAAAAACTGTTTTTT.

There are a few counts of this clone. The chain is built from TRBV10-1 and TRBJ1-1; 8 bases map to TRBD1. CDR3 length: 13 residues. V lost 5 bases to trimming and J lost 4 bases; unmatched junction nucleotides: 3. Germline CDR1 is WNHNN and CDR2 is SYGVQD (reference sequence). The chain's CDR3 is CASSSQGGTEAFF. CDR3 DNA: TGCGCCAGCAGTTCACAGGGGGGCACTGAAGCTTTCTTT.

The J gene is TRBJ2-2, the V gene TRBV30; D not certain. The ends were cut back, 1 base at V and 5 bases at J, with 8 bases in the middle. Germline CDR1 is GTSNPN and CDR2 is SVGIG (reference sequence). This CDR3 comprises 13 residues. CDR3 protein: CAWSGVPTGELFF. The CDR3 DNA reads as TGTGCCTGGAGTGGAGTACCGACCGGGGAGCTGTTTTTT.

The chain has TRBV5-1 and TRBJ1-1; TRBD1 matches at 10 bases. The V and J ends lost 3 bases and 3 bases, in that order; junction bases with no gene match: 5. The CDR3 is 15 residues long. The germline gives CDR1 SGHRS, CDR2 YFSETQ. The CDR3 nucleotides are TGCGCCAGCAGCTCCCGAGGACAGGGGGACACTGAAGCTTTCTTT. It translates to CASSSRGQGDTEAFF.

The chain couples TRBV19 to TRBJ2-7, with 10 bases matching TRBD1. The CDR3 is made up of 15 amino acids. Trimming cost V 1 base and J 1 base; bases outside gene matches: 1. Per germline, CDR1 LNHDA and CDR2 SQIVND (reference sequence). The CDR3 DNA follows: TGTGCCAGTAGTATAGGGGGACAGGGGTCCTACGAGCAGTACTTC. It translates to CASSIGGQGSYEQYF.

V is TRBV7-2 and J is TRBJ2-7; TRBD2 might be the D (6 bases). The germline V gene has CDR1 SGHTA and CDR2 FQGNSA. V gave up 2 bases and J gave up 2 bases, with 10 bases separating them. The CDR3 sequence is 14 residues long. CDR3 sequence reads: CASSLRSGPYEQYF. The CDR3 nucleotides read TGTGCCAGCAGCTTAAGGAGCGGGCCCTACGAGCAGTACTTC.

Regarding this clone: Other DNA sequences in this specimen translate into the identical CDR3. This chain links TRBV7-8 with TRBJ1-1; no definite D call. The V gene lost 2 bases and the J gene lost 3 bases, with 13 bases spanning the gap. CDR1 is SGHVS, CDR2 FQNEAQ, per germline. This CDR3 comprises 15 residues. The CDR3 protein is CASSLSPGRDTEAFF. CDR3 nucleotides: TGTGCCAGCAGCTTAAGTCCGGGGAGGGACACTGAAGCTTTCTTT.

The CDR3, as DNA: TGCGCCAGCAGCCCTCGGACAGGGGGATTTCAGCCCCAGCATTTT. Translation: CASSPRTGGFQPQHF. The chain carries TRBV5-1 and TRBJ1-5, with 10 positions matching TRBD1. This CDR3 spans 15 amino acids. J gave up 6 bases and V 4 bases, and 7 bases lay outside the gene matches. Germline CDR1 and CDR2: SGHRS and YFSETQ.